Listed below are T cell receptor beta chains from one sample, sequenced in a study of regulatory T cells in long-lasting Graves disease. TCRdb analysed the multiplex PCR reads with MiXCR anew, one entry per CDR3 protein. This table has some 200,000 distinct CDR3 sequences, roughly 19% appearing once. The same data also contributed to another study, on T cells in Graves' hyperthyroidism and ophthalmopathy.

Sequenced here: peripheral blood mononuclear cells (PBMCs), sampled at new diagnosis, from a patient treated with antithyroid drugs. The receptors were gathered from a woman between 25 and 40 years old with Graves disease. Each CDR3 is given without its conserved first and last residue.

j_call,v_call,cdr3_length,cdr3_aa
TRBJ1-3,TRBV5-1,12,ASTSGATGNTIY
TRBJ2-4,TRBV4-1,12,ASSQVQAKNIQY
TRBJ1-2,TRBV7-8,9,ASRGIEGYT
TRBJ2-1,TRBV19,11,ASSMDNYNEQF
TRBJ2-5,TRBV7-8,16,ASSLRPLSGRGTETQY
TRBJ1-5,TRBV25-1,12,ASFRGTCNQPQH
TRBJ2-3,TRBV2,13,ASSVATGVTDTQY
TRBJ1-4,TRBV5-8,17,ASSSMVGQGSYTNEKLF
TRBJ2-6,TRBV6-1,10,ALVGGANVLT
TRBJ2-3,TRBV12-3/TRBV12-4,11,ASSLRATDTQY
TRBJ1-2,TRBV2,13,ASRAGQGFNYGYT
TRBJ1-1,TRBV10-3,13,AIGLGASGSTEAF
TRBJ1-2,TRBV11-2,10,ASSLVGYGYT
TRBJ2-3,TRBV5-4,14,ASSSPSGGATDTQY
TRBJ1-5,TRBV30,13,AWSTSFGGGQPQH
TRBJ1-2,TRBV2,15,ASSEQGQGPGGYGYT
TRBJ1-6,TRBV7-2,14,ASSPLPGGGASPLH
TRBJ2-7,TRBV7-6,14,ASSLPSGGSSPEQY
TRBJ1-2,TRBV19,12,ASSIRRELYGYT
TRBJ1-6,TRBV3-1,13,ASSRRRLNNSPLH
TRBJ1-5,TRBV9,13,ASSVEPGDLQPQH
TRBJ2-3,TRBV18,13,ASSPQRFDTDTQY
TRBJ1-2,TRBV6-1,14,ASSDSRTGIDYGYT
TRBJ2-7,TRBV7-9,12,ASSFDWSSYEQY
TRBJ2-7,TRBV10-2,14,ASSAIGGGRSYEQY
TRBJ2-1,TRBV20-1,12,SASMTSGDNEQS
TRBJ2-1,TRBV12-3/TRBV12-4,12,ASSQGGSLVEQF
TRBJ2-4,TRBV6-5,14,ASSYAEAGGLNIQY
TRBJ2-7,TRBV12-3/TRBV12-4,11,ASSAKTSGRQY
TRBJ1-4,TRBV7-9,12,ASGSVGRREKLF
TRBJ2-1,TRBV19,14,ASSRLVTEPYNEQF
TRBJ1-1,TRBV20-1,12,SAPKSPGNTEAF
TRBJ2-7,TRBV4-1,11,ASSYRTTYEQY
TRBJ2-2,TRBV19,12,ASKPAGDTGELF
TRBJ1-1,TRBV9,13,ASSLQGAADTEAF
TRBJ1-1,TRBV20-1,10,SAQAGNTEAF
TRBJ2-7,TRBV13,13,ASSSRGTGYYEQY
TRBJ1-1,TRBV6-1,12,ASLQGGLNTEAF
TRBJ2-3,TRBV28,12,ASSRRVPPRTQY
TRBJ1-1,TRBV20-1,13,SARARGFGMTEAF
TRBJ1-2,TRBV24-1,13,ATSDPGTANYGYT
TRBJ2-7,TRBV2,12,ASSDRTSLYEQY
TRBJ2-7,TRBV27,11,ASSLVRGHEQY
TRBJ2-7,TRBV11-2,13,ASSLEPLTSYEQY
TRBJ1-2,TRBV7-9,12,ASQGGSSNYGYT
TRBJ2-5,TRBV28,12,ASSLRDRGETQY
TRBJ2-7,TRBV10-2,13,ASSETGFPDYEQY
TRBJ1-2,TRBV12-3/TRBV12-4,13,ASTPGGTGNYGYT
TRBJ2-7,TRBV14,13,ASSQDSGPDGVQY
TRBJ1-1,TRBV18,14,ASSPRQAGLNTEAF
TRBJ2-5,TRBV18,12,ASSQTGDRETQY
TRBJ1-1,TRBV27,14,ASSTGTGGSGTEAF
TRBJ2-3,TRBV3-1,15,ASSQDTSGGARDTQY
TRBJ2-1,TRBV5-1,14,ASSLILAGGGNEQF
TRBJ1-2,TRBV5-1,10,ASSSEVHGYT
TRBJ2-7,TRBV7-2,14,ASSLYGTSGSYEQY
TRBJ2-1,TRBV4-2,14,ASSQKTSGNYNEQF
TRBJ2-1,TRBV29-1,12,SVMMEPLTTEQF
TRBJ1-5,TRBV28,17,ASSPTPTGGQRSNQPQH
TRBJ1-2,TRBV9,13,ASSVDPDRHYGYT